Listed below are T cell receptor beta chains from one sample, sequenced in a study of blood T cell repertoires in COVID-19. Method: immunoSEQ multiplex PCR; TCRdb's copy keeps in-frame clones and lacks some. Among under 200,000 clones listed, around 83% were seen once. Sequencing input: peripheral blood. These receptor sequences come from a human donor in a cohort sampled during active COVID-19. The CDR3 runs from the conserved cysteine through the conserved F or W. A D gene is named only where the DNA matches it firmly. Not every row has a clone size; where given, it reads once, few, many or a size class.

CDR3aa,CDR3nt,d_gene,j_gene,abundance,v_gene
CASSNRDYEYF,TGTGCCAGCAGCAACCGGGACTATGAGTACTTC,TRBD2,TRBJ2-7,few,TRBV6-6
CASSLLSSAPSYEQYF,TGTGCCAGCAGCCTTCTATCTAGCGCTCCCTCCTACGAGCAGTACTTC,.,TRBJ2-7,.,TRBV3-1/TRBV3-2
CASSKIREDADTQYF,TGTGCCAGCAGTAAAATACGGGAGGACGCAGATACGCAGTATTTT,TRBD2,TRBJ2-3,few,TRBV6-5
CASRPQENTEAFF,TGTGCCAGTAGACCACAGGAAAACACTGAAGCTTTCTTT,.,TRBJ1-1,.,TRBV19
CASSSPTSGTYNEQFF,TGTGCCAGCAGTTCCCCTACTAGCGGGACTTACAATGAGCAGTTCTTC,TRBD2,TRBJ2-1,.,TRBV28
CASSLEPSGGLYNEQFF,TGCGCCAGCAGCTTGGAGCCTAGCGGGGGCCTATACAATGAGCAGTTCTTC,TRBD2,TRBJ2-1,.,TRBV5-1
CASSLAGQGNTGELFF,TGTGCCAGCAGCTTAGCCGGACAGGGGAACACCGGGGAGCTGTTTTTT,TRBD1,TRBJ2-2,.,TRBV7-2
CASSFWGRGETQYF,TGTGCCAGCAGCTTTTGGGGGAGGGGCGAGACCCAGTACTTC,TRBD2,TRBJ2-5,.,TRBV7-3
CASSRLWNEQFF,TGTGCCAGCAGCCGACTGTGGAATGAGCAGTTCTTC,.,TRBJ2-1,many,TRBV7-9
CASSQDISNQPQHF,TGTGCCAGCAGCCAGGACATAAGCAATCAGCCCCAGCATTTT,.,TRBJ1-5,.,TRBV5-5
CSARTGHSYEQYF,TGCAGCGCAAGGACAGGCCACTCCTACGAGCAGTACTTC,TRBD1,TRBJ2-7,.,TRBV29-1
CASSPNLYQGLYSYEQYF,TGTGCCAGCAGCCCGAATTTGTACCAGGGCCTATACTCCTACGAGCAGTACTTC,.,TRBJ2-7,.,TRBV5-8
CASSQGQGQVYGYTF,TGTGCCAGCAGCCAGGGACAGGGGCAGGTCTATGGCTACACCTTC,TRBD1,TRBJ1-2,.,TRBV4-2
CSASTLAGEETQYF,TGCAGTGCAAGTACCCTAGCGGGGGAAGAGACCCAGTACTTC,TRBD2,TRBJ2-5,.,TRBV20-1
CASSSLGGINTDTQYF,TGTGCCAGCAGCAGCTTAGGGGGCATCAACACAGATACGCAGTATTTT,TRBD1,TRBJ2-3,.,TRBV7-2
CALLTGNYGYTF,TGTGCCCTATTGACAGGAAACTATGGCTACACCTTC,.,TRBJ1-2,.,TRBV28
CASVVLAGPDTQYF,TGTGCCAGCGTTGTACTAGCGGGCCCAGATACGCAGTATTTT,TRBD2,TRBJ2-3,.,TRBV6-5
CAISDRGSNQPQHF,TGTGCCATCAGTGACAGGGGAAGCAATCAGCCCCAGCATTTT,.,TRBJ1-5,.,TRBV10-3
CSARIGKQQYF,TGCAGTGCTAGGATCGGGAAACAGCAGTACTTC,.,TRBJ2-7,.,TRBV20-1
CASSLGQGYQPQHF,TGTGCCAGCAGTCTAGGACAGGGCTATCAGCCCCAGCATTTT,TRBD1,TRBJ1-5,once,TRBV28
CASSIGGTFFAQETQYF,TGTGCCAGCAGCATCGGGGGGACCTTCTTCGCCCAAGAGACCCAGTACTTC,TRBD2,TRBJ2-5,.,TRBV7-9
CASSQSGQPSEQYF,TGCGCCAGCAGCCAGTCGGGACAGCCCAGCGAGCAGTACTTC,TRBD1,TRBJ2-7,.,TRBV4-3
CASSLQILDYTF,TGTGCCAGCAGTTTACAGATTCTAGACTACACCTTC,.,TRBJ1-2,.,TRBV12-3/TRBV12-4
CASKTGGETEAFF,TGTGCCAGCAAGACAGGGGGAGAAACTGAAGCTTTCTTT,TRBD1,TRBJ1-1,.,TRBV27
CASSFKQGANTEAFF,TGTGCCAGCAGCTTCAAACAGGGGGCGAACACTGAAGCTTTCTTT,TRBD1,TRBJ1-1,.,TRBV13
CARSKRSEAFF,TGTGCCAGAAGCAAGAGGTCGGAAGCTTTCTTT,.,TRBJ1-1,.,TRBV5-3
CASSLKPGWDRGNLKYGYTF,TGTGCCAGCAGTCTTAAACCGGGTTGGGACAGGGGGAATTTAAAGTATGGCTACACCTTC,TRBD1,TRBJ1-2,.,TRBV28
CASSQDLGGNQPQHF,TGTGCCAGCAGCCAGGACCTAGGGGGCAATCAGCCCCAGCATTTT,.,TRBJ1-5,.,TRBV5-8
CASSVGLEETQYF,TGTGCCAGCAGCGTCGGACTAGAAGAGACCCAGTACTTC,TRBD2,TRBJ2-5,.,TRBV9
CSVEGLAVNEQFF,TGCAGCGTTGAAGGGTTAGCGGTCAATGAGCAGTTCTTC,.,TRBJ2-1,.,TRBV29-1
CAISEGSGGAVEQYF,TGTGCCATCAGTGAGGGTAGCGGGGGGGCTGTCGAGCAGTACTTC,TRBD2,TRBJ2-7,.,TRBV10-3
CSVAQGGTEAFF,TGCAGCGTCGCACAGGGGGGCACTGAAGCTTTCTTT,TRBD1,TRBJ1-1,few,TRBV29-1
CASNPAGQGVVAFF,TGTGCCAGCAACCCGGCGGGACAGGGGGTGGTGGCTTTCTTT,TRBD1,TRBJ1-1,.,TRBV6-8